This TCR beta chain is drawn from a study of memory CD4+ T cells and cytomegalovirus serostatus. The sort gate was single viable CD3+CD4+CD8-CD45RO+ cells for memory CD4+ T cells. V was shortened by 0 bases and J by 5 bases, with 8 bases between the two germline ends. This CDR3 is 13 amino acids long. CDR1 is SGHRS and CDR2 is YFSETQ in the germline V gene. The table came from immunoSEQ multiplex PCR; TCRdb's copy has only in-frame clones and leaves some out. The sample contains 50,000 or so clones, 82% of which appear only once. The TCR comes from an adult in good health and CMV-seronegative. This chain uses TRBV5-1 with TRBJ1-2, with D perhaps TRBD1 (6 bases). The sequenced sample was memory CD4+ T cells from blood. CDR3 coding DNA: TGCGCCAGCAGCTTGGACAGGGATTATGGCTACACCTTC. Its translation is CASSLDRDYGYTF.